These 6 T cell receptor beta chains came from one sample sequenced in a study of T cell repertoires in cytomegalovirus infection. Their specific antigens are unknown. TCRdb re-derived calls from the reads in MiXCR, one entry per CDR3 protein. The table shows around 100,000 distinct CDR3 sequences, with about a tenth occurring only once. Sequencing input: PBMCs, sequenced either directly or after in vitro stimulation (not recorded which). The receptors come from a human donor in good health (CMV status not recorded). Some clones in this sample may be carry-over from other donors' samples.

The CDR3 DNA sequence: TGTGCCAGCAGCTTGTCTGGGACAGCGATTTATGGCTACACCTTC. Amino acids: CASSLSGTAIYGYTF. This rearrangement joins TRBV5-5 to TRBJ1-2, with 7 bases that match TRBD1. CDR3 length equals 15 residues. The V segment lost 1 base and the J segment 5 bases; nucleotides outside the gene matches: 8. Germline lookup yields CDR1 SGHKS and CDR2 YYEKEE (reference sequence).

Many counts were recorded for this clonotype. The genes are TRBV2 and TRBJ2-7; the D is unclear. The CDR3 covers 14 residues. Trimming removed 2 bases from V and 5 bases from J, with 13 bases in between. In germline, CDR1 is SNHLY, CDR2 FYNNEI. CDR3: CASSEPYPRDEQYF. DNA for the CDR3: TGTGCCAGCAGTGAACCTTATCCCCGGGACGAGCAGTACTTC.

Ten or more counts support this clonotype. Here the CDR3 reads CASTPVTEAFF. CDR3 in DNA: TGTGCCAGCACCCCGGTCACTGAAGCTTTCTTT. The rearrangement joins TRBV12-3 or TRBV12-4 to TRBJ1-1; unclear D gene. The CDR3 spans 11 residues. Trimming left V 7 bases short and J 4 bases short, with 7 bases between.

V and J are TRBV29-1 and TRBJ1-2; 7 bases are a match to TRBD1. Trimming at V came to 4 bases and at J to 4 bases, leaving 6 bases not matched to a gene. The CDR3 has 13 amino acids. Germline values: CDR1 SQVTM, CDR2 ANQGSEA. In DNA, the CDR3 is TGCAGCGTTGGGGGAAAGGGGGCCTATGGCTACACCTTC. Protein product: CSVGGKGAYGYTF.

The rearrangement links TRBV6-6 to TRBJ2-7; TRBD1 matches 9 bases. J lost 5 bases, V lost 1 base, and 9 bases had no gene match. CDR3 length: 16 residues. Germline-derived CDR1 and CDR2 are MNHNY and SVGAGI (reference sequence). The DNA of the CDR3 is TGTGCCAGCAGTTACTTACCGGGACAGGGTCGGAACGAGCAGTACTTC. It is translated as CASSYLPGQGRNEQYF.

This clonotype showed up many times. This chain joins TRBV4-3 and TRBJ2-1; no reliable D call. The germline V gene has CDR1 LGHNA and CDR2 YSLEER. The V end was cut by 1 base, the J end by 7 bases, with 14 bases between. This CDR3 has 15 amino acids. The CDR3 DNA sequence: TGCGCCAGCAGCCAAGTTAGAAGTAGTCGAAATGAGCAGTTCTTC. Protein sequence: CASSQVRSSRNEQFF.